These 17 T cell receptor beta chains share one sample of origin, sequenced in a study of blood T cells in healthy people across ages. A sample-barcoded 5' primer and a J-beta primer mix were used in a second PCR of roughly 7 to 11 cycles. From the 5' RACE reads, TCRdb called clonotypes with MiXCR, one entry per CDR3 protein. The repertoire consists of some 1.8 million distinct CDR3 sequences, with about two fifths occurring once and the leading ten covering roughly 23%. Sequencing was performed on blood. Receptor source: a human donor in good health.

V is TRBV3-1 and J is TRBJ1-2, with unresolved D. Germline V gene lookup returns CDR1 LGHDT and CDR2 YNNKEL (reference sequence). CDR3 length: 14 amino acids. Trimming removed 0 bases at V and 4 bases at J, with 9 bases between. For the CDR3, the DNA is TGTGCCAGCAGCCAAGATATAACAGTCTATGGCTACACCTTC. Translation: CASSQDITVYGYTF.

The chain is built from TRBV12-3 or TRBV12-4 and TRBJ2-1; TRBD2 matches 9 bases. V was pared by 4 bases and J by 7 bases, with 11 bases of the junction left unmatched. This CDR3 is built from 16 residues. CDR3 coding DNA: TGTGCCAGCAGTTCCCGGCGACTAGCGGATGGAAATGAGCAGTTCTTC. This translates into CASSSRRLADGNEQFF.

The V gene is TRBV7-3, the J gene TRBJ2-1; TRBD2 agrees at 12 bases. This CDR3 contains 15 residues. The J segment lost 9 bases and the V segment lost 5 bases, leaving 8 bases of the junction unmatched. The germline gives CDR1 SGHTA, CDR2 FQGTGA. CDR3 bases: TGTGCCAGCAGCCACCTAGCGGGGGGGTACGGTGAGCAGTTCTTC. This sequence encodes CASSHLAGGYGEQFF.

The J gene is TRBJ2-5, the V gene TRBV28, with a possible D match to TRBD1 (6 bases). CDR1 MDHEN and CDR2 SYDVKM come from the germline V gene. This CDR3 has 15 residues. Trimming took 6 bases from V and 5 from J, leaving 19 bases between them. The CDR3 nucleotides are TGTGCCAGCAGCAACGAGGTGGAGAGGGGGGAGACCCAGTACTTC. This sequence encodes CASSNEVERGETQYF. Together with reference TRBV28 and TRBJ2-5, the CDR3 gives the full variable domain: DVKVTQSSRYLVKRTGEKVFLECVQDMDHENMFWYRQDPGLGLRLIYFSYDVKMKEKGDIPEGYSVSREKKERFSLILESASTNQTSMYLCASSNEVERGETQYFGPGTRLLVL.

J is TRBJ2-1 and V is TRBV25-1; 8 bases line up with TRBD1. The CDR3 consists of 17 residues. Germline-derived CDR1 and CDR2 are MGHDK and SYGVNS. Losses at the gene ends were 3 bases for V and 2 bases for J; bases not matched to a gene: 9. The CDR3 nucleotides read TGTGCCAGCAGTGACCCCAGGGGGCCTAATGCCTACAATGAGCAGTTCTTC. Its translation: CASSDPRGPNAYNEQFF.

This clonotype has just a few counts. The chain is built from TRBV4-2 and TRBJ2-4; no clear D. TRBJ2-7 matches the DNA end more closely, so the J call is doubtful. CDR1 and CDR2 (germline): LGHNA, YNFKEQ. The CDR3 has 16 residues. The CDR3 DNA reads TGTGCCAGCAGCCAATCGACGGACGATCCAACCTACGAGCAGTACTTC. It codes for CASSQSTDDPTYEQYF.

This chain joins TRBV12-3 or TRBV12-4 and TRBJ2-1, with 9 bases lining up with TRBD2. The trim removed 2 bases at V and 7 bases at J, leaving 12 bases unmatched. The length of the CDR3 is 17 residues. In nucleotides, the CDR3 is TGTGCCAGCAGTTTATTGACGGCGGGGGGGTACGTGAATGAGCAGTTCTTC. Translation: CASSLLTAGGYVNEQFF.

The CDR3 nucleotides are TGTGCCAGCAGCGTAACGGAGGGATCCTACAATGAGCAGTTCTTC. As protein: CASSVTEGSYNEQFF. The chain uses TRBV9 and TRBJ2-1, with D perhaps TRBD2 (6 bases). Trimming removed 1 base at V and 1 base at J, with 9 bases between. Germline CDR1 and CDR2: SGDLS and YYNGEE. The CDR3 sequence is 15 residues long.

This clonotype was seen a handful of times. V and J are TRBV28 and TRBJ1-5, with 7 bases lining up with TRBD1. With V trimmed by 2 bases and J by 7 bases, 17 bases remained unmatched. Germline loops: CDR1 MDHEN, CDR2 SYDVKM. This CDR3 comprises 18 residues. CDR3 sequence (DNA): TGTGCCAGCAGTTTAAGGGGGCTAGGGCAGGAAGGTTGGCAGCCCCAGCATTTT. Residues: CASSLRGLGQEGWQPQHF.

The rearrangement joins TRBV5-1 to TRBJ1-1, with a possible D match to TRBD1 (6 bases). This CDR3 region has 18 residues. Germline CDR1 SGHRS, CDR2 YFSETQ. The V end lost 0 bases, the J end lost 0 bases, and 18 bases lay between the germline ends. The CDR3 nucleotides are TGCGCCAGCAGCTTGGAACCCGGGGGCTGGGATCTGAACACTGAAGCTTTCTTT. It encodes CASSLEPGGWDLNTEAFF.

This clonotype was seen a few times. The rearrangement uses TRBV12-3 or TRBV12-4 and TRBJ1-5; D is undetermined. The CDR3 covers 14 residues. Between the trimmed V and J ends, which lost 9 bases and 2 bases, there was a span of 14 bases. The CDR3 loop reads CASSDSLGNQPQHF. CDR3 in DNA: TGTGCCAGTTCCGACTCACTCGGCAATCAGCCCCAGCATTTT.

This clonotype was detected only a few times. The chain couples TRBV7-8 to TRBJ2-7; tentatively, D is TRBD1 (5 bases). The CDR3 length is 14 residues. Trimming took 8 bases from V and 3 from J, leaving 17 bases between them. Per the germline V gene, CDR1 is SGHVS and CDR2 is FQNEAQ. The CDR3 nucleotides read TGTGCCAGCTCCCCCAGGGTCGATTTCTACGAGCAGTACTTC. This sequence encodes CASSPRVDFYEQYF.

As for this clonotype: At one end the junction does not follow the germline gene, possibly because of a read error. The chain uses TRBV20-1 and TRBJ2-6, with a tentative D call TRBD1 (5 bases). The CDR3 is made up of 16 amino acids. The germline V gene has CDR1 DFQATT and CDR2 SNEGSKA (reference sequence). The CDR3 region is CGASQSGLSGANVLTF. The CDR3 region has the DNA TGCGGTGCTAGTCAGTCAGGGCTCTCTGGGGCCAACGTCCTGACTTTC.

This chain links TRBV18 with TRBJ2-4; no clear D gene. This CDR3 comprises 13 residues. With 6 bases removed from V and 13 bases from J, the gap between germline ends came to 19 bases. Germline CDR1 is KGHSH and CDR2 is LQKENI. The CDR3 is CASSYTILNEQYF. The DNA for the CDR3 is TGTGCCAGCTCGTACACGATCCTCAATGAGCAGTACTTC.

This clonotype was detected only a few times. The gene calls are TRBV12-5 and TRBJ1-2; D may be TRBD1 (5 bases). Germline V gene sequence: CDR1 LGHNT, CDR2 FRNRAP. V was trimmed by 8 bases and J by 5 bases, leaving 15 bases between them. This CDR3 has 13 residues. The CDR3 is CASLWAGRYGYTF. In DNA, the CDR3 is TGTGCTAGTCTTTGGGCAGGGAGGTATGGCTACACCTTC.

Note on this clonotype: Germline is not matched at one junction end, which may reflect a read error. This rearrangement joins TRBV4-3 to TRBJ2-1; 9 bases match TRBD2. This CDR3 region has 16 residues. Germline CDR1 and CDR2: LGHNA and YSLEER. CDR3 loop: CARSQDWLAGNNEQFF. CDR3 coding DNA: TGCGCCCGCAGCCAAGATTGGCTAGCGGGGAACAATGAGCAGTTCTTC.

The chain employs TRBV4-3 and TRBJ2-5, with TRBD1 as a possible D gene (6 bases). The J call may be incorrect, as the DNA end agrees better with TRBJ2-7. This CDR3 spans 14 amino acids. CDR1 is LGHNA and CDR2 is YSLEER in the germline V gene. The CDR3 bases are TGCGCCAGCAGCCAAGTGTTGGGGGCGGCCGAGCAGTACTTC. It is translated as CASSQVLGAAEQYF.